A selection of T cell receptor beta chains follows, all from one sample in a study of CD8 T cells in Susac syndrome. TCRdb itself ran the immunoSEQ multiplex PCR reads through MiXCR, one entry per CDR3 protein. The top ten clones hold approximately 0.065% of a sample with 300,000 or so distinct CDR3 sequences, just over 90% of them seen once. Sequenced sample: CD4+ T cells from PBMCs. The receptors derive from a human donor with multiple sclerosis. Both conserved end residues are part of each CDR3. A D gene is named only where the DNA matches it firmly. Clone size is not always given. Where it is, it says once, few, many or a class for expanded clones.

>.|.|TRBJ1-4|TRBV6-5
TGTGCCAGCAGTTACTCTTACAGGGAGAATGAAAAACTGTTTTTT
CASSYSYRENEKLFF
>.|.|TRBJ1-2|TRBV15
TGTGCCACCAGCAGAGTTCTGGACAGCGGCACCTTC
CATSRVLDSGTF
>.|.|TRBJ2-3|TRBV4-2
TGTGCCAGCAGCCAATTGCGGACAGATACGCAGTATTTT
CASSQLRTDTQYF
>.|.|TRBJ2-1|TRBV6-1
TGTGCCAGCAGGCCTCTACACAATGAGCAGTTCTTC
CASRPLHNEQFF
>.|TRBD1|TRBJ1-4|TRBV13
TGTGCCAGCAGCGGTCGACAGGGGACTAATGAAAAACTGTTTTTT
CASSGRQGTNEKLFF
>.|TRBD1|TRBJ1-1|TRBV18
TGTGCCAGCTCACCACGGATGACAGGGGCCAACACTGAAGCTTTCTTT
CASSPRMTGANTEAFF
>.|TRBD2|TRBJ2-7|TRBV29-1
TGCAGCGTTGAGGGGACTAGCGGGAGGGACGAGCAGTACTTC
CSVEGTSGRDEQYF
>.|TRBD1|TRBJ2-3|TRBV3-1
TGTGCCAGCAGCCACCCGGGACAGGGAACAGATACGCAGTATTTT
CASSHPGQGTDTQYF
>.|.|TRBJ2-7|TRBV15
TGTGCCACCAGCAGTCCTGGCAAGGGGCAAGGATACGAGCAGTACTTC
CATSSPGKGQGYEQYF
>.|.|TRBJ2-3|TRBV19
TGTGCCAGTAGTATTGTGGCAGCGGCTAGCACAGATACGCAGTATTTT
CASSIVAAASTDTQYF
>.|.|TRBJ2-3|TRBV7-3
TGTGCCAGCAGCTTCGGGGGGCCCACAGATACGCAGTATTTT
CASSFGGPTDTQYF
>.|TRBD1|TRBJ1-5|TRBV19
TGTGCCAGTAGTGCCGGGACAGCGAATAGCAATCAGCCCCAGCATTTT
CASSAGTANSNQPQHF
>.|.|TRBJ1-5|TRBV19
TGTGCCAGTAGAATCACACACCTTAGCAATCAGCCCCAGCATTTT
CASRITHLSNQPQHF
>.|.|TRBJ2-5|TRBV19
TGTGCCAGTAGTCCTTCCACAGGAAGCCAAGAGACCCAGTACTTC
CASSPSTGSQETQYF
>.|.|TRBJ2-1|TRBV7-2
TGTGCCAGCAGCACCTTATATGGGTATGAGCAGTTCTTC
CASSTLYGYEQFF
>.|TRBD2|TRBJ2-5|TRBV7-9
TGTGCCAGCAGTAAGACTAGCAGGGAGACCCAGTACTTC
CASSKTSRETQYF
>.|TRBD2|TRBJ2-3|TRBV11-2
TGTGCCAGCAGCTCCATTGGACTAGCGGGAACAGATACGCAGTATTTT
CASSSIGLAGTDTQYF
>.|.|TRBJ2-4|TRBV5-5
TGTGCCAGCAGCCTGAGGGGCCAAAACATTCAGTACTTC
CASSLRGQNIQYF
>.|.|TRBJ2-7|TRBV30
TGTGCCTGGAGCATTACGTCCGAGCAGTACTTC
CAWSITSEQYF
>.|.|TRBJ2-1|TRBV7-2
TGTGCCAGCGCCACCTATCTCGCGGCCTACAATGAGCAGTTCTTC
CASATYLAAYNEQFF
>once|TRBD1|TRBJ1-5|TRBV5-1
TGCGCCAGCAGCCCTGGACAGGGGAAAGGGCCCCAGCATTTT
CASSPGQGKGPQHF
>.|TRBD1|TRBJ2-7|TRBV11-3
TGTGCCAGCAGCTTGGACAGGGTTGACGAGCAGTACTTC
CASSLDRVDEQYF
>once|.|TRBJ2-1|TRBV29-1
TGCACGACGACTCCCCTGGCACGGAATGAGCAGTTCTTC
CTTTPLARNEQFF
>.|TRBD1|TRBJ2-1|TRBV6-2/TRBV6-3
TGTGCCAGCAGCGGGGACAGGGGACCCCACAATGAGCAGTTCTTC
CASSGDRGPHNEQFF
>.|TRBD2|TRBJ2-1|TRBV11-3
TGTGCCAGCAGCTTAGTCCGGGTCCCAGCGGGGGTTAATGAGCAGTTCTTC
CASSLVRVPAGVNEQFF
>.|.|TRBJ1-6|TRBV7-9
TGTGCCAGCAGCTTAGACGGGGGGAATTCACCCCTCCACTTT
CASSLDGGNSPLHF
>.|TRBD1|TRBJ1-1|TRBV3-1
TGTGCCAGCAGCCTAAGAGGGGGACAGGGCAACACTGAAGCTTTCTTT
CASSLRGGQGNTEAFF
>.|.|TRBJ2-7|TRBV19
TGTGCCAGTAGTATAGTATCCGAAGGTGGCGTGGAGCAGTACTTC
CASSIVSEGGVEQYF
>.|.|TRBJ2-2|TRBV19
TGTGCCAGTAGGGCCTTGGCCATCACCGGGGAGCTGTTTTTT
CASRALAITGELFF
>.|.|TRBJ1-1|TRBV5-5
TGTGCCAGCAGCACCGGGGCGCGGCGCGTGAACACTGAAGCTTTCTTT
CASSTGARRVNTEAFF
>.|TRBD2|TRBJ2-7|TRBV11-2
TGTGCCAGCAGCAGTGGACTAGACGGACTGAGGGAGCAGTACTTC
CASSSGLDGLREQYF
>.|.|TRBJ2-4|TRBV5-1
TGCGCCAGCAGCTTGGTACCCCAGCGGATCAACATTCAGTACTTC
CASSLVPQRINIQYF
>.|.|TRBJ2-1|TRBV7-9
TGTGCCAGCAGCTCCTGGGAGGCCCTCAATGAGCAGTTCTTC
CASSSWEALNEQFF
>.|.|TRBJ2-5|TRBV7-8
TGTGCCAGCGAGGGGGTCCATGAGACCCAGTACTTC
CASEGVHETQYF
>.|.|TRBJ2-1|TRBV4-2
TGTGCCAGCAGCCAAGAGGCGGGGTTCAATGAGCAGTTCTTC
CASSQEAGFNEQFF
>.|TRBD2|TRBJ2-2|TRBV30
TGTGCCTGGAGCCAGTGGACTAGCGGGGGTTGGACCGGGGAGCTGTTTTTT
CAWSQWTSGGWTGELFF
>.|.|TRBJ1-5|TRBV12-3/TRBV12-4
TGTGCCAGCAGCCGGCCCTCTTCCGGAGTCCAGCATTTT
CASSRPSSGVQHF
>.|.|TRBJ1-1|TRBV19
TGTGCCAGTAGTTCACAGGGTAGGACTGAAGCTTTCTTT
CASSSQGRTEAFF
>once|TRBD2|TRBJ2-1|TRBV11-1
TGTGCCAGCAGCTTAAGGGGCCCGGGACTAGCGGGAGATTCGGATCACAATGAGCAGTTCTTC
CASSLRGPGLAGDSDHNEQFF
>.|TRBD1|TRBJ2-7|TRBV29-1
TGCAGCGTCGTCCGGGACAGGGGGGACGAGCAGTACTTC
CSVVRDRGDEQYF
>.|.|TRBJ2-5|TRBV14
TGTGCCAGCAGCCAAGCCCAACAGGTGGAGAAAGAGACCCAGTACTTC
CASSQAQQVEKETQYF
>.|.|TRBJ2-3|TRBV7-9
TGTGCCAGCAGGGCTAATGTGTGGCGGGGAAGCACAGATACGCAGTATTTT
CASRANVWRGSTDTQYF
>once|.|TRBJ2-2|TRBV12-3/TRBV12-4
TGTGCCAGCAGTTTCGCTCGGGAGCTGTTTTTT
CASSFARELFF
>.|.|TRBJ2-7|TRBV30
TGTGCCTGGAGTGCAGGACGGTACGAGCAGTACTTC
CAWSAGRYEQYF
>once|TRBD1|TRBJ1-2|TRBV30
TGTGCCTGGAGTGTAGGGGACAGGGGAGGAAATGGCTACACCTTC
CAWSVGDRGGNGYTF
>.|.|TRBJ2-2|TRBV3-1
TGTGCCAGCGCCAATCGGGGGTCAACCGGGGAGCTGTTTTTT
CASANRGSTGELFF
>.|.|TRBJ2-3|TRBV20-1
TGCAGTGCTAGAAGGGAATTTAGCACAGATACGCAGTATTTT
CSARREFSTDTQYF
>.|TRBD1|TRBJ2-1|TRBV19
TGTGCCAGTAGTATAGTAACAGGGGAGACAAATGAGCAGTTCTTC
CASSIVTGETNEQFF
>.|TRBD2|TRBJ2-7|TRBV19
TGTGCCAGTAGTATAGATCCAGCGGGGATGGAGCAGTACTTC
CASSIDPAGMEQYF
>.|TRBD2|TRBJ2-1|TRBV5-1
TGCGCCAGCAGCTTAGGGACTAGCGGGACGGCCTACAATGAGCAGTTCTTC
CASSLGTSGTAYNEQFF
>.|TRBD1|TRBJ1-5|TRBV2
TGTGCCAGCAGTTTAGGGGGACAGGGGCGAAGCAATCAGCCCCAGCATTTT
CASSLGGQGRSNQPQHF
>.|.|TRBJ2-6|TRBV7-3
TGTGCCAGCAGCTTAATGGGGGTGTCGGGGGCCAACGTCCTGACTTTC
CASSLMGVSGANVLTF
>.|.|TRBJ2-5|TRBV7-2
TGTGCCAGCAGATCCGATCGCACCCAAGAGACCCAGTACTTC
CASRSDRTQETQYF
>.|.|TRBJ2-1|TRBV7-2
TGTGCCAGCAGCTTCGACGGGAGCGTCTACAATGAGCAGTTCTTC
CASSFDGSVYNEQFF